This T cell receptor beta chain was recovered during a study of regulatory T cells in long-lasting Graves disease. On the study more broadly: Graves' patients, newly diagnosed, had taken antithyroid drugs under 3 months. Overall study results and limits: Clonotypes that were public and shared totalled approximately 2,800 in persistent patients versus 966 in new patients. Persistent Graves' patients showed less TCR diversity than newly diagnosed patients showed.

Noted time point: newly diagnosed GD, antithyroid drugs for less than 3 months. Isolated PBMC RNA provided the starting material for the TCR library. Deletions cut 3 bases from V and 6 bases from J, with 16 bases between. The germline CDR1 and CDR2 sequences are SGHRS and YFSETQ. The CDR3 contains 15 residues. Libraries of TCR beta came from iRepertoire HTBI primers plus Arm-PCR of CDR3 regions. Each CDR3 protein gets one entry after TCRdb re-called the multiplex PCR reads with MiXCR. Here the sample spans 350,000 to 400,000 distinct CDR3 sequences, 16% being singletons. This clonotype occurred many times. Antigen: not known. These records were also assigned to another study, of T cells in Graves' hyperthyroidism and ophthalmopathy. As that report states: Graves' hyperthyroidism was deemed stable given no ophthalmopathy progression within 18 months.

This chain connects TRBV5-1 to TRBJ2-1; the D is unclear. The source is a woman between 18 and 30 years old with Graves disease. This sample comprised peripheral blood mononuclear cells (PBMCs), obtained at new diagnosis, from a patient treated with antithyroid drugs. CDR3 region: CASSSAIRSSNEQFF. CDR3 in DNA: TGCGCCAGCAGCTCCGCCATAAGGTCGAGCAATGAGCAGTTCTTC.